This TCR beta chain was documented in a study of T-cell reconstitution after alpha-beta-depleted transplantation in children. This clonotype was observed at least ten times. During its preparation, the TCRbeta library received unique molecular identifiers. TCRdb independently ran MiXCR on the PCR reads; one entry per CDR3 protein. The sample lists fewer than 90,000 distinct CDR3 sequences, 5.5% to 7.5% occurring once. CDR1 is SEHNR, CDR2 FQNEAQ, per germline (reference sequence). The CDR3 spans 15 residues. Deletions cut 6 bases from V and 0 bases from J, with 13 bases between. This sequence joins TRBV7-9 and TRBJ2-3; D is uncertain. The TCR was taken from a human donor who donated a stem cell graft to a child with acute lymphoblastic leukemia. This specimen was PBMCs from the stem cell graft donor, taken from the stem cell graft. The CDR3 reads CASRPTATSTDTQYF. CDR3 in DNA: TGTGCCAGCAGGCCTACAGCTACTAGCACAGATACGCAGTATTTT.